The T cell receptor beta chain under discussion was sequenced for a study of regulatory T cells in long-lasting Graves disease. The study's findings and limits: TRBV28 was favored in persistent disease, as were TRBJ1-2 and TRBJ2-5.

Time point specified: newly diagnosed GD, antithyroid drugs for less than 3 months. RNA extracted from PBMCs served as the sequencing template. The CDR3 is 13 residues long. Trimming stripped 1 base from V and 3 bases from J, with 7 bases between. CDR1 and CDR2 (germline): MRHNA, SNTAGT. In regard to this clonotype: Antigen unknown.

Combining iRepertoire HTBI primers with Arm-PCR of CDR3 regions, the authors built TCR beta libraries. Per the authors' pipeline: Samples collectively showed around 56 TRBV and more than 11 TRBJ segments. A single record per CDR3 protein comes from TCRdb applying MiXCR to the multiplex PCR reads. In this record, the V and J calls reflect TCRdb's handling and not the investigators' own analysis. The sample lists approximately 270,000 distinct CDR3 sequences; approximately 20% were seen once. These same data were also listed under a study on T cells in Graves' hyperthyroidism and ophthalmopathy. From that report: Diagnosis of hyperthyroidism was new in patients aged 18 to 65, and its duration was under 2 months. Patients with ophthalmopathy were separated from those with stable hyperthyroidism by a 13 V-J model.

The chain recombines TRBV6-4 with TRBJ2-7; D may be TRBD1 or TRBD2 (5 bases each). The sequences come from peripheral blood mononuclear cells (PBMCs), collected at new diagnosis, from a patient treated with antithyroid drugs. This TCR derives from a woman aged 25 to 39 with Graves disease. The CDR3 DNA reads as TGTGCCAGCAGTGACTGGGACGGCTACGAGCAGTACTTC. Translating it yields CASSDWDGYEQYF.